This TCR beta chain was profiled in a study of T cells expressing NK-cell markers. TCRdb re-analyzed the 5' RACE reads; it lists each CDR3 protein once, without DNA. This sample contains about 150,000 distinct CDR3 sequences. CDR3 length: 12 amino acids. CDR1 SNHLY and CDR2 FYNNEI come from the germline V gene. The sequence came from a woman aged 45-59 years in good health. Sequencing used blood T cells: a sorted CD56 or NKG2C T cell subset, CD4+ or CD8+ T cells, or bulk PBMC T cells (not recorded which). The chain uses TRBV2 and TRBJ2-1; TCRdb lists TRBD1, though no DNA is available to test this call. CDR3 region: CASMGTTYEQFF. The full variable domain, in which reference TRBV2 and TRBJ2-1 provide the parts outside the CDR3, is EPEVTQTPSHQVTQMGQEVILRCVPISNHLYFYWYRQILGQKVEFLVSFYNNEISEKSEIFDDQFSVERPDGSNFTLKIRSTKLEDSAMYFCASMGTTYEQFFGPGTRLTVL.